This T cell receptor (beta chain) was sequenced during a study of blood T cell repertoires in COVID-19. V lost 2 bases, J lost 10 bases, and 9 bases stayed unmatched. The CDR3 consists of 15 residues. Germline V CDR1 and CDR2: MNHEY, SMNVEV (reference sequence). TCRdb's copy holds only in-frame clones and misses some; the assay was immunoSEQ multiplex PCR. The table records roughly 190,000 clones, less than 90% of them present only once. The chain employs TRBV27 and TRBJ2-1; 9 nucleotides line up with TRBD2. The sample taken for sequencing was peripheral blood. This TCR was recovered from a woman aged 40 to 49 with acute or convalescent COVID-19. CDR3 sequence (DNA): TGTGCCAGCAGTTTACCTGTAGCGGGAGCGAAGGAGCAGTTCTTC. Protein product: CASSLPVAGAKEQFF.